This T cell receptor (beta chain) was identified in a study of shared clonotypes between healthy human individuals. The wider study: The cohort had two women and three men, ages 18 to 49.

This CDR3 comprises 15 residues. Per the germline V gene, CDR1 is LNHNV and CDR2 is YYDKDF (reference sequence). Trimming shortened V by 0 bases and J by 2 bases, and 9 bases separated the two germline ends. Here immunoSEQ multiplex PCR was the method, and the copy in TCRdb shows in-frame clones only, minus some. The sample lists about 490,000 clones, 70% to 80% seen once, with 13% in the top ten. This clonotype originated in a woman aged 35 to 49 in good health. Some clones in this sample may be carry-over from other donors' samples. The V call is TRBV15, the J call TRBJ2-3; D gene uncertain. The sequenced sample was PBMCs. The CDR3 sequence: CATSRELLVTDTQYF. The CDR3 DNA reads as TGTGCCACCAGCAGAGAGCTGCTAGTCACAGATACGCAGTATTTT.